This entry features one T cell receptor beta chain sequence. These data come from a study of OX40 agonist ivuxolimab in advanced cancers. Germline V gene lookup returns CDR1 MNHEY and CDR2 SVGAGI. The CDR3 loop spans 13 amino acids. V lost 6 bases, J lost 3 bases, and 8 bases lay in between. Sequencing was performed with immunoSEQ multiplex PCR; in TCRdb, only in-frame clones are kept and a portion is missing. This table holds about 96,000 clones, approximately 80% found once. The sample was CD4+ or CD8+ T cells sorted from blood, taken in a trial of the OX40 agonist ivuxolimab. V gene TRBV6-5 combines with J gene TRBJ1-4; the D is unclear. This TCR came from an adult with an advanced solid tumor such as melanoma, head and neck, liver or kidney cancer. The CDR3 DNA reads TGTGCCAGCAGCACGGACCCTAATGAAAAACTGTTTTTT. Translating it yields CASSTDPNEKLFF.